The next 8 T cell receptor beta chains were all read from a single sample in a study of T-cell memory formation after mild COVID-19. A single record per CDR3 protein comes from TCRdb applying MiXCR to the 5' RACE reads. The sample has more than 80,000 distinct CDR3 sequences; about an eighth are singletons. Specimen: PBMCs or a T cell subset sorted from them (not recorded which). These receptors all stem from an adult woman who had mild COVID-19 (a few samples of this study predate the infection). Cell type and time point are not known.

V usage is TRBV25-1 and J usage is TRBJ1-2; D gene unclear. The CDR3 has 14 residues. Deletions cut 5 bases from V and 8 bases from J, with 18 bases between. Germline CDR1 reads MGHDK; CDR2 reads SYGVNS. The CDR3 region is CASSSKVVSGGYTF. CDR3 DNA: TGTGCCAGCAGTTCGAAAGTGGTTTCGGGCGGCTACACCTTC.

This clonotype was seen a few times. V gene TRBV20-1 combines with J gene TRBJ2-7; 7 bases are a match to TRBD2. V shed 5 bases and J 0 bases; nucleotides not matched to a gene: 19. The CDR3 extends over 18 amino acids. The germline V gene has CDR1 DFQATT and CDR2 SNEGSKA (reference sequence). The CDR3 reads CSAPSSLLTSVNSYEQYF. DNA for the CDR3: TGCAGTGCTCCCTCTAGTCTCCTCACTAGCGTGAACTCCTACGAGCAGTACTTC.

This clonotype has more than one count but fewer than ten. J is TRBJ1-5 and V is TRBV5-8, with a tentative D call TRBD1 (5 bases). The length of the CDR3 is 13 residues. The V gene lost 7 bases and the J gene lost 2 bases, with 10 bases spanning the gap. Germline V gene lookup returns CDR1 SGHTS and CDR2 YDEGEE. The CDR3 reads CASQGWGNQPQHF. The CDR3 DNA reads as TGTGCCAGCCAGGGATGGGGCAATCAGCCCCAGCATTTT.

This clonotype was counted a few times. This sequence joins TRBV27 and TRBJ2-1; D may correspond to TRBD1 or TRBD2 (5 bases each). The CDR3 runs to 12 residues. Germline CDR1 is MNHEY and CDR2 is SMNVEV (reference sequence). V lost 6 bases and J lost 6, with 9 bases in between. CDR3 amino acids: CASSYGGNEQFF. DNA of the CDR3: TGTGCCAGCAGCTATGGGGGCAATGAGCAGTTCTTC.

The chain is built from TRBV24-1 and TRBJ2-7; weak D call: TRBD2 (5 bases). Germline V gene sequence: CDR1 KGHDR, CDR2 SFDVKD. With 5 bases removed from V and 2 bases from J, the gap between germline ends came to 9 bases. The CDR3 covers 13 residues. The CDR3, as DNA: TGTGCCACCAGTGGAGGGTACCCCTACGAGCAGTACTTC. Translation gives CATSGGYPYEQYF.

This clonotype was recorded a few times. The chain joins TRBV2 to TRBJ2-7; tentative D call: TRBD2 (5 bases). CDR3 length equals 16 residues. The germline gives CDR1 SNHLY, CDR2 FYNNEI. Trimming took 7 bases from V and 1 from J, leaving 20 bases between them. The CDR3 nucleotides read TGTGCCAGCACTCAAGGACCCGCACGGGGATCCTACGAGCAGTACTTC. Amino acid sequence: CASTQGPARGSYEQYF.

The chain joins TRBV24-1 to TRBJ1-5; TRBD1 is a possible D gene (5 bases). The CDR3 covers 13 residues. V lost 7 bases, J lost 7 bases, and 13 bases lay in between. Germline CDR1 reads KGHDR; CDR2 reads SFDVKD. The CDR3 region is CATREGNGQPQHF. Here the CDR3 DNA reads TGTGCCACCAGGGAGGGGAATGGGCAGCCCCAGCATTTT.

This clonotype was observed a few times. This chain joins TRBV6-5 and TRBJ2-5, with 12 bases aligning to TRBD2. The CDR3 is 16 amino acids. Germline V CDR1 and CDR2: MNHEY, SVGAGI. Trimming took 6 bases from V and 2 from J; bases not matched to a gene: 7. CDR3: CASSLLAGGRQETQYF. In nucleotides, the CDR3 is TGTGCCAGCAGCCTACTAGCGGGAGGAAGGCAAGAGACCCAGTACTTC.